This TCR beta chain was profiled in a study of T cell responses to AZD1222 COVID-19 vaccine. This CDR3 comprises 15 residues. J gave up 4 bases and V 0 bases, and 7 bases lay outside the gene matches. The germline V gene encodes CDR1 SGHRS and CDR2 YFSETQ. Second-dose recipients at about 4 or about 12 weeks were treated as one pooled group. With regard to this clone: The antigen remains undetermined.

General observations from the study: Recipients of AZD1222 seropositive at baseline numbered only 6 or 7. The sample set comprised mostly white British donors with more females, and clonal diversity was possibly underestimated.

Method: immunoSEQ multiplex PCR; TCRdb's copy keeps in-frame clones and lacks some. The data show about 45,000 clones, about 87% seen once. The TCR originated in an adult who received the AZD1222 COVID-19 vaccine. The chain couples TRBV5-1 to TRBJ2-7; 7 bases map to TRBD1. Here the sequenced sample was peripheral blood, taken 28 days after the second AZD1222 dose. The CDR3 loop reads CASSLAQGVGYEQYF. DNA for the CDR3: TGCGCCAGCAGCTTGGCGCAGGGGGTTGGTTACGAGCAGTACTTC.